The clone carrying this TCR beta chain came up a few times. Its target is unknown. Gene names denote mouse genes. The read comes to an end 4 residues before the CDR3 does, leaving the germline J gene to fill in the end. The data are from a study of CD8+ T cells in alopecia areata. General study findings and limits: Possibly as an HLA-related effect, TCR sharing across patients appeared less clear than in mice. The study also sequences resident alphabeta T cells of normal skin in scalp samples.

V was pared by 1 base and J by 3 bases, with 6 bases of the junction left unmatched. The germline CDR1 and CDR2 sequences are NNHDY and SYVADS. The CDR3 runs to 16 residues. RNA was extracted and reverse transcribed into cDNA as the sequencing template. TCRdb's table, derived via immunoSEQ multiplex PCR, lists solely in-frame clones and lacks some. This repertoire holds about 110,000 clones, and none appear only once. The sequencing sample was made of lesional skin. This sequence was found in a C3H/HeJ mouse with alopecia areata. Mouse MHC haplotype: H2-k. The J gene is TRBJ2-1, the V gene TRBV13-3; TRBD1 agrees at 8 bases. The CDR3 reads CASSDNGQGPYAEQFF. The CDR3 DNA, read in part, is TGTGCCAGCAGTGATAATGGACAGGGTCCCTATGCT.